The next 4 T cell receptor beta chains were all read from a single sample in a study of blood T cell repertoires in COVID-19. TCRdb's table, derived via immunoSEQ multiplex PCR, lists solely in-frame clones and lacks some. This table holds about 200,000 clones, around 84% found once. Specimen: peripheral blood. The receptor source for this set is a human donor in a cohort sampled during active COVID-19.

The chain is built from TRBV7-9 and TRBJ2-5, with a weak D call TRBD2 (6 bases). Germline V gene data show CDR1 as SEHNR and CDR2 as FQNEAQ (reference sequence). The CDR3 runs to 16 residues. V lost 2 bases to trimming and J lost 0 bases, with 13 bases between them. CDR3: CASSLLLAQYQETQYF. The DNA of the CDR3 is TGTGCCAGCAGCTTACTACTAGCACAGTACCAAGAGACCCAGTACTTC.

The rearrangement uses TRBV28 and TRBJ2-5; 8 bases are shared with TRBD2. V shed 3 bases and J 5 bases; nucleotides not matched to a gene: 5. The CDR3 consists of 14 residues. Germline CDR1 reads MDHEN; CDR2 reads SYDVKM. CDR3 in amino acids: CASSFQRERETQYF. The CDR3 DNA follows: TGTGCCAGCAGTTTCCAGCGGGAGAGGGAGACCCAGTACTTC.

The chain recombines TRBV5-1 with TRBJ1-1; 9 bases are shared with TRBD1. Trimming removed 1 base from V and 1 base from J; junction bases left unmatched: 5. The germline gives CDR1 SGHRS, CDR2 YFSETQ. CDR3 length equals 16 residues. CDR3 sequence reads: CASSLSSGQGNTEAFF. The CDR3, as DNA: TGCGCCAGCAGCTTGAGCTCGGGACAGGGGAACACTGAAGCTTTCTTT.

This clone has only a few counts. The chain links TRBV10-1 to TRBJ2-7; unclear D gene. Germline CDR1 WNHNN, CDR2 SYGVQD (reference sequence). The V end lost 2 bases, the J end lost 2 bases, and 4 bases lay between the germline ends. This CDR3 has 12 residues. CDR3 region: CASSELTYEQYF. The CDR3 DNA reads as TGCGCCAGCAGTGAGCTAACCTACGAGCAGTACTTC.